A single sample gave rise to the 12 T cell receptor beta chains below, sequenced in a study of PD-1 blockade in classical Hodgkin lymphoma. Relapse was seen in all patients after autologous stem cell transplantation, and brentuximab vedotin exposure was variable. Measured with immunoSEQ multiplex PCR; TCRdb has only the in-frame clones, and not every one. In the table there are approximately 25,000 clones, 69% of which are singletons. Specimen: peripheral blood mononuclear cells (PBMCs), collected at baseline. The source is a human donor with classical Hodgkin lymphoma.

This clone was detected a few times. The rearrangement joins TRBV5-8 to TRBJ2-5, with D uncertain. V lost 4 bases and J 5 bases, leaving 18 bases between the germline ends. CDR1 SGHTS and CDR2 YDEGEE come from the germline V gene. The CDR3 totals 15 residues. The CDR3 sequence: CASSDAPVATETQYF. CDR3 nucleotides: TGTGCCAGCAGCGACGCTCCGGTGGCGACCGAGACCCAGTACTTC.

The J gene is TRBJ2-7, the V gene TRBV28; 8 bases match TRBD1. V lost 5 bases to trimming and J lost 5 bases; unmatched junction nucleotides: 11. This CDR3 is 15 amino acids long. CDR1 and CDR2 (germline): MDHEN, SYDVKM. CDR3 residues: CASSLRSRGLDEQYF. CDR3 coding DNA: TGTGCCAGCAGTCTCAGGTCCAGGGGGCTAGACGAGCAGTACTTC.

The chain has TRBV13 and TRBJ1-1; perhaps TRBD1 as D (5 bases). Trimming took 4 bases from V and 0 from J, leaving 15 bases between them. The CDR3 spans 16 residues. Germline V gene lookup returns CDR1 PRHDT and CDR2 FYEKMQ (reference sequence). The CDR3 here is CASSSQGLNMNTEAFF. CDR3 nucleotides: TGTGCCAGCAGCTCCCAGGGACTTAATATGAACACTGAAGCTTTCTTT. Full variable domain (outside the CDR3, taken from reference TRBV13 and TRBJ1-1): AAGVIQSPRHLIKEKRETATLKCYPIPRHDTVYWYQQGPGQDPQFLISFYEKMQSDKGSIPDRFSAQQFSDYHSELNMSSLELGDSALYFCASSSQGLNMNTEAFFGQGTRLTVV.

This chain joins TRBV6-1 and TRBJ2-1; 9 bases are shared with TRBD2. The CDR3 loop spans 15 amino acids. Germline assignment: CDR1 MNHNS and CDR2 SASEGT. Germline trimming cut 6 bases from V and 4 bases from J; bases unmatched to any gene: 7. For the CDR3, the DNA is TGTGCCAGCAGGGATGGTCTAGCGGGGTACAATGAGCAGTTCTTC. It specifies CASRDGLAGYNEQFF.

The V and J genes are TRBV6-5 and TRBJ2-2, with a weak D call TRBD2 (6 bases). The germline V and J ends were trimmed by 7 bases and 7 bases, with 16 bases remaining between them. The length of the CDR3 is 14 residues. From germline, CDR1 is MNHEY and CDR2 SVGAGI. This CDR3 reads CASNGRGIVGELFF. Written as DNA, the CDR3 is TGTGCCAGCAACGGACGGGGGATTGTCGGGGAGCTGTTTTTT.

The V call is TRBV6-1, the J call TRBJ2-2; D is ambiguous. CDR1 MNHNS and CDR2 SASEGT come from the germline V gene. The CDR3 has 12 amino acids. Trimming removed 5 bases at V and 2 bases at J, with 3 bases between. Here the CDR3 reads CASSTNTGELFF. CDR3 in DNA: TGTGCCAGCAGTACCAACACCGGGGAGCTGTTTTTT.

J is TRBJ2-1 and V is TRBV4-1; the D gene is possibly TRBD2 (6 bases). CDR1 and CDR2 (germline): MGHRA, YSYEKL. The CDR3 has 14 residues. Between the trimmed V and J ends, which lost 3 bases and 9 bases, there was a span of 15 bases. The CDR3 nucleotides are TGCGCCAGCAGCCAGGGTATTGGGACTGTTGAGCAGTTCTTC. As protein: CASSQGIGTVEQFF.

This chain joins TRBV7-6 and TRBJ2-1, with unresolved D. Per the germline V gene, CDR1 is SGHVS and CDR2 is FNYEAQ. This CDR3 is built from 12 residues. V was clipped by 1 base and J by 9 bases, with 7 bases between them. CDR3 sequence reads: CASSLGSSEQFF. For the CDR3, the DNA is TGTGCCAGCAGCTTAGGGTCCTCTGAGCAGTTCTTC.

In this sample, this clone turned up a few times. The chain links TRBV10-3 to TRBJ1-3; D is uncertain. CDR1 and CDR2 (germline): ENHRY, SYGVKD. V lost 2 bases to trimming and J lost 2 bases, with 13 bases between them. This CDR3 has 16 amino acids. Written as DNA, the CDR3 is TGTGCCATCAGTGAGATGGAAGGACGACCTGGAAACACCATATATTTT. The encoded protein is CAISEMEGRPGNTIYF.

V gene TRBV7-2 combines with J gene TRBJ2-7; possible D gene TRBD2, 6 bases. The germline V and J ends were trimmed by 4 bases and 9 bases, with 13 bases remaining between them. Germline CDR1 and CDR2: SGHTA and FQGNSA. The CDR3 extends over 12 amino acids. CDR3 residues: CASSSSSSGQYF. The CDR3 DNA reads TGTGCCAGCAGCTCCTCTAGTAGCGGGCAGTACTTC.

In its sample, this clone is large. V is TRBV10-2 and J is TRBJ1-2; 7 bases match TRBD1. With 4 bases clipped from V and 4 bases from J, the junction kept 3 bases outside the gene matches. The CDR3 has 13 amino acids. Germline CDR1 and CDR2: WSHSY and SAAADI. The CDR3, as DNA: TGCGCCAGCAGTGGACAGGGTACCTATGGCTACACCTTC. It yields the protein CASSGQGTYGYTF.

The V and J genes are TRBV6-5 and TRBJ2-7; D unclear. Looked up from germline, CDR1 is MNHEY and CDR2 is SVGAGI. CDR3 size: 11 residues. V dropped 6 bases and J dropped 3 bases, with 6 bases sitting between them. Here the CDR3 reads CASRIGYEQYF. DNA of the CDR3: TGTGCCAGCAGGATTGGCTACGAGCAGTACTTC.